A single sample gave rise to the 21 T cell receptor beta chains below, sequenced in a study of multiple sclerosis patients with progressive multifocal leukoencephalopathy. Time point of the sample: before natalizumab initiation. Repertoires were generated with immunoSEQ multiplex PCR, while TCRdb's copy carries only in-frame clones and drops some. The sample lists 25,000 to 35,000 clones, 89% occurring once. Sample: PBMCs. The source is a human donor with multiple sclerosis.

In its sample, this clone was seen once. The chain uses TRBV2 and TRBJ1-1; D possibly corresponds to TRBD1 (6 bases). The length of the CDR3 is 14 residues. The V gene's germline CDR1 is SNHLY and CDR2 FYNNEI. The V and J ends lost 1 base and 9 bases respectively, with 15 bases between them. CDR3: CASSEEGGSRKAFF. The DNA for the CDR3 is TGTGCCAGCAGTGAAGAGGGGGGCAGTCGGAAAGCTTTCTTT.

DNA for the CDR3: TGTGCCAGCAGTGAAGCCCCATCCCCGGGTGAGCAGTTCTTC. Protein product: CASSEAPSPGEQFF. The genes are TRBV6-1 and TRBJ2-1; D is undetermined. Germline V gene lookup returns CDR1 MNHNS and CDR2 SASEGT. The CDR3 loop spans 14 amino acids. Trimming left V 0 bases short and J 9 bases short, with 12 bases between.

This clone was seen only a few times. The CDR3 region is CASSATGQRGEKLFF. In DNA form, the CDR3 reads TGTGCCAGCAGCGCGACGGGACAGCGGGGTGAAAAACTGTTTTTT. The chain uses TRBV9 and TRBJ1-4, with 7 bases aligning to TRBD1. The CDR3 consists of 15 residues. J was trimmed by 7 bases and V by 3 bases; bases with no gene match: 9. The germline gives CDR1 SGDLS, CDR2 YYNGEE.

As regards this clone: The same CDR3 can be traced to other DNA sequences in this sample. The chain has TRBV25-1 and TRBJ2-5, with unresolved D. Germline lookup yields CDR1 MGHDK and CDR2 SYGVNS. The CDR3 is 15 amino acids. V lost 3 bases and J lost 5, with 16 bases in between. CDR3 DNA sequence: TGTGCCAGCAGTGATCGGGCCCGGGTGGTGGAGACCCAGTACTTC. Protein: CASSDRARVVETQYF.

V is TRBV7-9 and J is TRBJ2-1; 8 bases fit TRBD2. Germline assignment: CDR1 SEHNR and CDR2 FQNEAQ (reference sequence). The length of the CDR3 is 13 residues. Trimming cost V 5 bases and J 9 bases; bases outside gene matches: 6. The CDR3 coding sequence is TGTGCCAGCAGCAACCCGCTAGCGGGTGAGCAGTTCTTC. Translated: CASSNPLAGEQFF.

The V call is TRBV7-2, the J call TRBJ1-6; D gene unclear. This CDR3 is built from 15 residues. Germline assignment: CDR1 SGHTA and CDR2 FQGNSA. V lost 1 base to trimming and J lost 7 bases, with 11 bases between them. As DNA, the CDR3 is TGTGCCAGCAGCTTAGAAGGGAACCGAAATTCACCCCTCCACTTT. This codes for CASSLEGNRNSPLHF. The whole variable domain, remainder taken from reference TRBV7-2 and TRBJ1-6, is GAGVSQSPSNKVTEKGKDVELRCDPISGHTALYWYRQSLGQGLEFLIYFQGNSAPDKSGLPSDRFSAERTGGSVSTLTIQRTQQEDSAVYLCASSLEGNRNSPLHFGNGTRLTVT.

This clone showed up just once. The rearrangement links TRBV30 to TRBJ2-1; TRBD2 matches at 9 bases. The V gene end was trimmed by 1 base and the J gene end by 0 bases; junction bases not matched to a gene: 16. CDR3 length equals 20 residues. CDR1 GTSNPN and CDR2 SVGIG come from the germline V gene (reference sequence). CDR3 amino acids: CAWSGGRAGLLTSSYNEQFF. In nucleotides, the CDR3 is TGTGCCTGGAGTGGCGGGAGGGCAGGTCTGCTGACGAGCTCCTACAATGAGCAGTTCTTC.

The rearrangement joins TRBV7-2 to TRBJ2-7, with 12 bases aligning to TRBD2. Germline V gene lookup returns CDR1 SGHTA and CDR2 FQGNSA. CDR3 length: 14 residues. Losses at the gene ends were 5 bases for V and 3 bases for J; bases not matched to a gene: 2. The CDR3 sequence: CASSGGLAGYEQYF. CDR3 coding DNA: TGTGCCAGCAGCGGGGGACTAGCGGGCTACGAGCAGTACTTC.

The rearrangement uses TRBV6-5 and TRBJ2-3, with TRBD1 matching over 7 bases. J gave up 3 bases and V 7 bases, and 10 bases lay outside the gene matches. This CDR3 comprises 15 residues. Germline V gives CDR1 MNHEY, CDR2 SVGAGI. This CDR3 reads CASTPRGRGTDTQYF. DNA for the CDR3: TGTGCCAGCACCCCCCGGGGCAGGGGGACAGATACGCAGTATTTT.

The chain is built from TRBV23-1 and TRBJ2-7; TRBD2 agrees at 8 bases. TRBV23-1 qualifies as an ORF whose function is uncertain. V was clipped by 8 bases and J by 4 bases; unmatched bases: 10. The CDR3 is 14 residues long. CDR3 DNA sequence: TGCGCCAGCCTGCGGGGGGCCCGCCTTTACGAGCAGTACTTC. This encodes CASLRGARLYEQYF.

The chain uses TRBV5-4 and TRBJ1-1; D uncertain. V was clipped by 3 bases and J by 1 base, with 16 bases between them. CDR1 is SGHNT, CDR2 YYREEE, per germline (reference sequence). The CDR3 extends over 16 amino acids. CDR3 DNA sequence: TGTGCCAGCAGCTCCGGAGGTATTGCGGGGAACACTGAAGCTTTCTTT. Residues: CASSSGGIAGNTEAFF.

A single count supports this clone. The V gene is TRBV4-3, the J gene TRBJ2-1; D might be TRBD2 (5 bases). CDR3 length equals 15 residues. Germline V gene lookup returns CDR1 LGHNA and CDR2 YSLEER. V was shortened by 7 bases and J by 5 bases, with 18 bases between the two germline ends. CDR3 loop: CASTKDLASHNEQFF. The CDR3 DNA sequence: TGCGCCAGCACCAAAGACCTAGCTTCCCACAATGAGCAGTTCTTC.

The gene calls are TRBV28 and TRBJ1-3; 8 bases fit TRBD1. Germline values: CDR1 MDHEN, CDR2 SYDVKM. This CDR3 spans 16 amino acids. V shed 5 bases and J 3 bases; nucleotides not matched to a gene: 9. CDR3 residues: CASSPLVGTGGNTIYF. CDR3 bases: TGTGCCAGCAGTCCCCTGGTCGGGACAGGTGGAAACACCATATATTTT.

The CDR3: CASSQSSTGVDREQYF. CDR3 coding DNA: TGCGCCAGCAGCCAGAGCTCGACAGGGGTGGATCGCGAGCAGTACTTC. This chain links TRBV4-3 with TRBJ2-7; 8 positions agree with TRBD1. From germline, CDR1 is LGHNA and CDR2 YSLEER. This CDR3 has 16 residues. V trimming: 3 bases; J trimming: 6 bases; junction bases outside the gene matches: 13.

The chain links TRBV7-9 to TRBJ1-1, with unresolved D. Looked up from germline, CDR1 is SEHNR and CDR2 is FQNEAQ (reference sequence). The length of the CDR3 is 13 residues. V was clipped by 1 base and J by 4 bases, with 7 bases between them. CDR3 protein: CASSLGGPTEAFF. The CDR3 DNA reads TGTGCCAGCAGCTTAGGAGGGCCCACTGAAGCTTTCTTT.

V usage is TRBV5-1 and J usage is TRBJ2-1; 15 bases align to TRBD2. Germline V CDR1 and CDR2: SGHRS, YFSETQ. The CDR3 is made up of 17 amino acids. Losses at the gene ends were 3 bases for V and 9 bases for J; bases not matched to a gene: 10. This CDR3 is CASSSSGTSGRIREQFF. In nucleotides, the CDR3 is TGCGCCAGCAGCTCGTCCGGGACTAGCGGGAGGATTCGTGAGCAGTTCTTC.

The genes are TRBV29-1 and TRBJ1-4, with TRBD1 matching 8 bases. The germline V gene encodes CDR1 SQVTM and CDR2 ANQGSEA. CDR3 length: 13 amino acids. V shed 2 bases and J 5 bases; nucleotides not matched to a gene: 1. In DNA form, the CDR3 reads TGCAGCGTTGAAACAGGGGGGAATGAAAAACTGTTTTTT. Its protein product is CSVETGGNEKLFF.

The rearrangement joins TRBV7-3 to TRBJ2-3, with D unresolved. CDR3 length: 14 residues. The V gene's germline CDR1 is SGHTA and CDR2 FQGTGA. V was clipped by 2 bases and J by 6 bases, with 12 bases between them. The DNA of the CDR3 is TGTGCCAGCAGCTTAGGGCCCGGCCGGGATACGCAGTATTTT. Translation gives CASSLGPGRDTQYF.

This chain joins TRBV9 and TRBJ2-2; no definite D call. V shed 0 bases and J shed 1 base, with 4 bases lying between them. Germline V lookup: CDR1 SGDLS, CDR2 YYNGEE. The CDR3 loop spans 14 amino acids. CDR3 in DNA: TGTGCCAGCAGCGTAGCCCTGAACACCGGGGAGCTGTTTTTT. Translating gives CASSVALNTGELFF. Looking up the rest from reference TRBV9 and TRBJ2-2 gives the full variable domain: DSGVTQTPKHLITATGQRVTLRCSPRSGDLSVYWYQQSLDQGLQFLIQYYNGEERAKGNILERFSAQQFPDLHSELNLSSLELGDSALYFCASSVALNTGELFFGEGSRLTVL.

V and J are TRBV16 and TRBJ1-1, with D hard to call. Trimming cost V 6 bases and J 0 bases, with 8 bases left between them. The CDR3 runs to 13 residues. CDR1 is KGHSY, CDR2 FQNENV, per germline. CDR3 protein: CASRRLMNTEAFF. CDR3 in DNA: TGTGCCAGCAGACGGCTCATGAACACTGAAGCTTTCTTT.

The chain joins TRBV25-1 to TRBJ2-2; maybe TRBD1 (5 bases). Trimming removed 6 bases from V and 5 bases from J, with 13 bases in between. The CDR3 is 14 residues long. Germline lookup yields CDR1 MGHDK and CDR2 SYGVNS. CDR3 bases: TGTGCCAGCAGAGTAGAGACAGATACCGGGGAGCTGTTTTTT. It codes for CASRVETDTGELFF. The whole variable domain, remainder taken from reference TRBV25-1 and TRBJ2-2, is EADIYQTPRYLVIGTGKKITLECSQTMGHDKMYWYQQDPGMELHLIHYSYGVNSTEKGDLSSESTVSRIRTEHFPLTLESARPSHTSQYLCASRVETDTGELFFGEGSRLTVL.